These T cell receptor beta chains were read from a single sample in a study of primary melanoma T cells and metastatic recurrence. Assay used: immunoSEQ multiplex PCR; TCRdb lists only in-frame clones, some missing. Counted here are 100 to 140 clones, 73% occurring once; the ten biggest clones make up more than 35%. Sequencing used melanoma tumor tissue. The source of these receptors is a human donor with melanoma. Both conserved end residues are part of each CDR3. A D gene is named only where the DNA matches it firmly. Expanded clones are given a class, and other clones once, few, many or no size at all.

J	D	V	size	length	DNA	CDR3
TRBJ2-3	TRBD2	TRBV11-3	.	16	TGTGCCAGCAGCTTAGATATTACGGGGGGGCGAGATACGCAGTATTTT	CASSLDITGGRDTQYF
TRBJ2-7	.	TRBV6-8	.	15	TGTGCCAGCAGTTACCTTCGGACAGACTCCTACGAGCAGTACTTC	CASSYLRTDSYEQYF
TRBJ2-7	.	TRBV6-8	hyperexpanded	14	TGTGCCAGCAGAGCGGGTATATACTCCTACGAGCAGTACTTC	CASRAGIYSYEQYF
TRBJ2-2	.	TRBV6-8	.	13	TGTGCCAGCAGTCTCGTGGTCTCCGGGGAGCTGTTTTTT	CASSLVVSGELFF
TRBJ2-4	.	TRBV28	.	17	TGTGCCAGCAGCCCCATCGGACAACTCTTAGCCAAAAACATTCAGTACTTC	CASSPIGQLLAKNIQYF
TRBJ2-7	TRBD2	TRBV2	.	15	TGTGCCAGCAGTGAAAGGGCTAGCGGGGTATACGAGCAGTACTTC	CASSERASGVYEQYF
TRBJ2-2	.	TRBV9	.	12	TGTGCCAGCTTAGGGAGAACCGGGGAGCTGTTTTTT	CASLGRTGELFF
TRBJ2-2	TRBD1	TRBV15	few	14	TGTGCCACCAGATCCGACAGGGGGTCCGGGGAGCTGTTTTTT	CATRSDRGSGELFF
TRBJ2-1	.	TRBV28	.	15	TGTGCCAGCAGTGTCATGGACAGTCGCCACAATGAGCAGTTCTTC	CASSVMDSRHNEQFF
TRBJ1-1	TRBD1	TRBV11-3	.	14	TGTGCCAGCAGCTTAGATCGAGACAGGGCTGGGGCTTTCTTT	CASSLDRDRAGAFF
TRBJ2-1	.	TRBV12-5	.	20	TGTGCTAGTGGTTTGGTGCGGGAATCCTTCGGACACCAAACCTACAATGAGCAGTTCTTC	CASGLVRESFGHQTYNEQFF
TRBJ2-5	.	TRBV11-3	.	14	TGTGCCAGCAGCGTAGGGGTTAGTGGAGAGACCCAGTACTTC	CASSVGVSGETQYF
TRBJ2-7	TRBD1	TRBV9	.	15	TGTGCCAGCAGTGTGGACAGGGGAAACAGTTACGAGCAGTACTTC	CASSVDRGNSYEQYF
TRBJ2-1	.	TRBV1	.	18	TGCGCCAGCAGCCCACGGACTAGCGGGAGAATCTCCTACAATGAGCAGTTCTTC	CASSPRTSGRISYNEQFF
TRBJ1-2	.	TRBV30	.	13	TGTGCCTGGCAATTGGGAGTTAACTATGGCTACACCTTC	CAWQLGVNYGYTF
TRBJ1-1	.	TRBV19	.	16	TGTGCCAGTAGTACAAGGGGAGGGATAGTTTACTTTGAAGCTTTCTTT	CASSTRGGIVYFEAFF